The 17 T cell receptor beta chains below come from one sample, sequenced in a study of T-cell memory formation after mild COVID-19. TCRdb reprocessed the 5' RACE reads via MiXCR and lists one record per CDR3 protein. The data show hundreds of thousands of distinct CDR3 sequences, approximately 18% seen once. The specimen sequenced was PBMCs or a T cell subset sorted from them (not recorded which). These receptors were taken from an adult woman who had mild COVID-19 (a few samples of this study predate the infection). Cell type and time point are not known.

This sequence joins TRBV7-3 and TRBJ2-2; D unclear. Trimming removed 6 bases from V and 5 bases from J, with 16 bases in between. From germline, CDR1 is SGHTA and CDR2 FQGTGA. This CDR3 contains 15 residues. This chain's CDR3 is CASRVFDHGTGELFF. In DNA, the CDR3 is TGTGCCAGCAGAGTCTTCGACCATGGAACCGGGGAGCTGTTTTTT.

This clonotype was recorded many times. V gene TRBV4-2 combines with J gene TRBJ2-7; D is undetermined. The germline V gene encodes CDR1 LGHNA and CDR2 YNFKEQ. V was pared by 4 bases and J by 5 bases, with 18 bases between. CDR3 length equals 15 residues. This CDR3 reads CASSLGDGSIDEQYF. In DNA, the CDR3 is TGTGCCAGCAGCCTTGGGGATGGTAGCATAGACGAGCAGTACTTC.

The chain is built from TRBV5-4 and TRBJ2-7; 8 bases align to TRBD1. The germline CDR1 and CDR2 sequences are SGHNT and YYREEE (reference sequence). V was clipped by 1 base and J by 5 bases; unmatched bases: 5. The CDR3 contains 14 residues. CDR3 DNA sequence: TGTGCCAGCAGCTTGATAGGACAGGGTAACGAGCAGTACTTC. It yields the protein CASSLIGQGNEQYF.

This clonotype showed up just a few times. The chain links TRBV7-9 to TRBJ2-7; D is possibly TRBD2 (5 bases). Per germline, CDR1 SEHNR and CDR2 FQNEAQ (reference sequence). The CDR3 sequence is 16 residues long. Trimming took 5 bases from V and 4 from J, leaving 21 bases between them. In DNA form, the CDR3 reads TGTGCCAGCAGCAGAGCCGGGGAGCGAATCAAATACGAGCAGTACTTC. Protein product: CASSRAGERIKYEQYF.

This clonotype was observed at least ten times. The rearrangement links TRBV29-1 to TRBJ1-1; unclear D gene. Germline CDR1 and CDR2: SQVTM and ANQGSEA. The CDR3 has 13 amino acids. With 1 base removed from V and 0 bases from J, the gap between germline ends came to 6 bases. The CDR3 loop reads CSVEGRLNTEAFF. The CDR3 coding sequence is TGCAGCGTTGAAGGCAGGCTGAACACTGAAGCTTTCTTT.

This clonotype has just a few counts. V gene TRBV25-1 combines with J gene TRBJ2-6; D call uncertain. The length of the CDR3 is 13 residues. Germline V CDR1 and CDR2: MGHDK, SYGVNS. V was clipped by 6 bases and J by 3 bases, with 6 bases between them. The CDR3 coding sequence is TGTGCCAGCAGCCTTTATGGGGCCAACGTCCTGACTTTC. Protein: CASSLYGANVLTF.

The J gene is TRBJ1-2, the V gene TRBV2; D is ambiguous. V was cut by 7 bases and J by 4 bases, with 16 bases left in between. CDR1 and CDR2 (germline): SNHLY, FYNNEI. The CDR3 consists of 14 residues. This chain's CDR3 is CASMDGFPPYGYTF. In nucleotides, the CDR3 is TGTGCCAGCATGGACGGTTTTCCTCCCTATGGCTACACCTTC.

The chain combines TRBV7-8 with TRBJ1-4, with D possibly being TRBD1 (5 bases). V was shortened by 1 base and J by 2 bases, with 8 bases between the two germline ends. From germline, CDR1 is SGHVS and CDR2 FQNEAQ. The CDR3 covers 15 residues. The CDR3 sequence is CASSLEGYTNEKLFF. Here the CDR3 DNA reads TGTGCCAGCAGCTTAGAGGGGTATACTAATGAAAAACTGTTTTTT.

The chain joins TRBV5-1 to TRBJ1-1; possibly TRBD1 for D (5 bases). From germline, CDR1 is SGHRS and CDR2 YFSETQ. V was pared by 4 bases and J by 0 bases, with 13 bases between. The CDR3 is 15 amino acids. The CDR3 sequence is CASSHGGVMNTEAFF. In nucleotides, the CDR3 is TGCGCCAGCAGCCACGGAGGGGTGATGAACACTGAAGCTTTCTTT. The complete variable domain, with remaining parts taken from reference TRBV5-1 and TRBJ1-1, reads KAGVTQTPRYLIKTRGQQVTLSCSPISGHRSVSWYQQTPGQGLQFLFEYFSETQRNKGNFPGRFSGRQFSNSRSEMNVSTLELGDSALYLCASSHGGVMNTEAFFGQGTRLTVV.

The sample holds many counts of this clonotype. This rearrangement joins TRBV20-1 to TRBJ2-2; D might be TRBD2 (5 bases). V lost 0 bases to trimming and J lost 5 bases, with 13 bases between them. CDR3 length: 15 residues. Germline V CDR1 and CDR2: DFQATT, SNEGSKA (reference sequence). In nucleotides, the CDR3 is TGCAGTGCTAGAGATGGTGGCCGGGGAACCGGGGAGCTGTTTTTT. Translation gives CSARDGGRGTGELFF.

The rearrangement joins TRBV19 to TRBJ2-1; weak D call: TRBD1 (6 bases). The CDR3 totals 14 residues. CDR1 and CDR2 from the germline V gene are LNHDA and SQIVND (reference sequence). V lost 3 bases and J 2 bases, leaving 8 bases between the germline ends. CDR3 region: CASSIRTAYNEQFF. The CDR3 coding sequence is TGTGCCAGTAGTATCCGGACAGCCTACAATGAGCAGTTCTTC.

The chain has TRBV29-1 and TRBJ2-3, with 8 bases that match TRBD2. Germline CDR1 reads SQVTM; CDR2 reads ANQGSEA. Trimming removed 4 bases from V and 6 bases from J; junction bases left unmatched: 6. CDR3 length equals 13 residues. The CDR3 DNA follows: TGCAGCGTTGTAGCGGGACCGCCCGATACGCAGTATTTT. Protein sequence: CSVVAGPPDTQYF.

About this clonotype: At one of its ends the junction is not consistent with the germline gene, which may arise from a read error. The rearrangement uses TRBV5-6 and TRBJ2-7; D is unclear. The length of the CDR3 is 14 residues. Germline CDR1 and CDR2: SGHDT and YYEEEE. The CDR3: CASTLLESPYEQYF. The DNA of the CDR3 is TGTGCCAGCACCTTGTTGGAGAGTCCCTACGAGCAGTACTTC.

This clonotype came up a few times. The CDR3 nucleotides are TGCAGTGCTGGACTAGGACGGATCTATGGCTACACCTTC. As protein: CSAGLGRIYGYTF. This chain connects TRBV20-1 to TRBJ1-2; D remains unclear. This CDR3 has 13 amino acids. V was pared by 5 bases and J by 4 bases, with 14 bases between. Germline V CDR1 and CDR2: DFQATT, SNEGSKA (reference sequence).

In its sample, this clonotype was seen many times. The chain combines TRBV7-9 with TRBJ2-7; D is ambiguous. The V end was cut by 4 bases, the J end by 1 base, with 8 bases between. This CDR3 comprises 13 residues. Germline V gives CDR1 SEHNR, CDR2 FQNEAQ (reference sequence). The CDR3 spells CASSSPGSYEQYF. In DNA form, the CDR3 reads TGTGCCAGCAGCTCGCCCGGTTCCTACGAGCAGTACTTC.

The chain couples TRBV11-2 to TRBJ2-1; TRBD1 agrees at 7 bases. J lost 6 bases, V lost 4 bases, and 15 bases had no gene match. Germline values: CDR1 SGHAT, CDR2 FQNNGV. CDR3 length equals 17 residues. The CDR3 nucleotides read TGTGCCAGCAGCTGGCCGGCGGACAGGTCCCTTGGCAATGAGCAGTTCTTC. This gives the protein CASSWPADRSLGNEQFF.

J is TRBJ2-2 and V is TRBV27; perhaps TRBD1 as D (6 bases). The CDR3 contains 14 residues. CDR1 MNHEY and CDR2 SMNVEV come from the germline V gene (reference sequence). Trimming removed 10 bases at V and 2 bases at J, with 14 bases between. The chain's CDR3 is CATGTQGNTGELFF. In DNA form, the CDR3 reads TGTGCCACCGGGACACAGGGTAACACCGGGGAGCTGTTTTTT.